The clone carrying this T cell receptor (beta chain) showed up just a few times. Using RNA transcripts, the TCR beta CDR3 regions were amplified. First-round RT-PCR used HTBI primers; second-round multiplex PCR followed. TCRdb analysed the multiplex PCR reads with MiXCR anew, one entry per CDR3 protein. Of 200,000 to 300,000 distinct CDR3 sequences listed, around 45% are singletons. The data stem from a study of Graves' ophthalmopathy and Graves' hyperthyroidism. Per the germline V gene, CDR1 is MRHNA and CDR2 is SNTAGT. The CDR3 is 15 residues long. Deletions cut 2 bases from V and 0 bases from J, with 11 bases between.

The TCR sequence derives from an adult man with Graves' ophthalmopathy. V gene TRBV6-4 combines with J gene TRBJ2-7, with unresolved D. The material sequenced was peripheral blood. DNA for the CDR3: TGTGCCAGCAGTGACATGGGTTGCAGCTCCTACGAGCAGTACTTC. This gives the protein CASSDMGCSSYEQYF.